These 27 T cell receptor beta chains originate from one sample sequenced in a study of blood T cell repertoires in COVID-19. Some clones are missing from TCRdb's copy, which holds only in-frame ones; the method was immunoSEQ multiplex PCR. The repertoire holds fewer than 150,000 clones, with approximately 87% as singletons. Sequences were obtained from peripheral blood. The receptors were gathered from a middle-aged woman with acute or convalescent COVID-19.

V and J are TRBV5-1 and TRBJ2-1; tentatively, D is TRBD2 (5 bases). This CDR3 is 15 amino acids long. Trimming pared 2 bases from V and 0 bases from J, leaving 9 bases between. The germline gives CDR1 SGHRS, CDR2 YFSETQ. The CDR3 DNA sequence: TGCGCCAGCAGCTTACGGAGGAGCTCCTACAATGAGCAGTTCTTC. This gives the protein CASSLRRSSYNEQFF.

The chain employs TRBV20-1 and TRBJ2-3; 8 positions agree with TRBD2. The CDR3 has 14 residues. Losses at the gene ends were 3 bases for V and 6 bases for J; bases not matched to a gene: 8. Per the germline V gene, CDR1 is DFQATT and CDR2 is SNEGSKA (reference sequence). The CDR3 DNA reads TGCAGTGCTAGTGTGGCGGGGGGCTCGGATACGCAGTATTTT. It codes for CSASVAGGSDTQYF.

The chain links TRBV3-1 (or the pseudogene TRBV3-2) to TRBJ1-2; D gene uncertain. V was clipped by 4 bases and J by 7 bases, with 19 bases between them. This CDR3 has 15 amino acids. From germline, CDR1 is LGHDT and CDR2 YNNKEL (reference sequence). The CDR3 loop reads CASSRLDNSRSGYTF. As DNA, the CDR3 is TGTGCCAGCAGCCGGTTGGATAACAGCCGCTCTGGCTACACCTTC.

CDR3 DNA sequence: TGTGCCAGTCGAGGCACAGATACGCAGTATTTT. Protein: CASRGTDTQYF. The chain employs TRBV9 and TRBJ2-3; D is ambiguous. The CDR3 is made up of 11 amino acids. Germline V gene sequence: CDR1 SGDLS, CDR2 YYNGEE. Trimming took off 8 bases at V and 1 base at J, with 5 bases between the two ends.

The CDR3 region is CASSPRYTREMNTEAFF. In nucleotides, the CDR3 is TGTGCCAGCTCACCAAGATACACCAGGGAAATGAACACTGAAGCTTTCTTT. This sequence joins TRBV18 and TRBJ1-1, with a possible D match to TRBD1 (5 bases). The V and J ends lost 2 bases and 0 bases respectively, with 16 bases between them. The length of the CDR3 is 17 residues. In germline, CDR1 is KGHSH, CDR2 LQKENI. Full variable domain (outside the CDR3, taken from reference TRBV18 and TRBJ1-1): NAGVMQNPRHLVRRRGQEARLRCSPMKGHSHVYWYRQLPEEGLKFMVYLQKENIIDESGMPKERFSAEFPKEGPSILRIQQVVRGDSAAYFCASSPRYTREMNTEAFFGQGTRLTVV.

CDR3 nucleotides: TGTGCCAGCAGCCAATTGTTTGGCAGGGACACTGAAGCTTTCTTT. Translated, it gives CASSQLFGRDTEAFF. This rearrangement joins TRBV3-1 (or the pseudogene TRBV3-2) to TRBJ1-1, with D possibly matching TRBD1 (5 bases). Germline V gene data show CDR1 as LGHDT and CDR2 as YNNKEL (reference sequence). The CDR3 length is 15 residues. V lost 2 bases, J lost 3 bases, and 13 bases lay in between.

The chain couples TRBV2 to TRBJ2-7; 8 bases fit TRBD1. Germline V gene lookup returns CDR1 SNHLY and CDR2 FYNNEI. The V and J ends lost 3 bases and 0 bases, in that order; junction bases with no gene match: 4. CDR3 size: 15 residues. CDR3 region: CASSDGTGFSYEQYF. The CDR3 DNA reads as TGTGCCAGCAGTGACGGGACAGGCTTCTCCTACGAGCAGTACTTC. The whole variable domain, filled in from reference TRBV2 and TRBJ2-7, reads EPEVTQTPSHQVTQMGQEVILRCVPISNHLYFYWYRQILGQKVEFLVSFYNNEISEKSEIFDDQFSVERPDGSNFTLKIRSTKLEDSAMYFCASSDGTGFSYEQYFGPGTRLTVT.

The chain links TRBV9 to TRBJ1-2, with TRBD1 as a possible D gene (6 bases). Germline V gives CDR1 SGDLS, CDR2 YYNGEE. The CDR3 length is 14 residues. The germline V and J ends were trimmed by 6 bases and 0 bases, with 12 bases remaining between them. The CDR3 loop is CASTPGQTNYGYTF. DNA of the CDR3: TGTGCCAGCACCCCCGGACAGACTAACTATGGCTACACCTTC.

The rearrangement links TRBV7-3 to TRBJ2-1, with 7 bases matching TRBD2. This CDR3 is built from 17 residues. The junction had 18 bases not matched to a gene; V was cut back by 6 bases and J by 7 bases. Germline loops: CDR1 SGHTA, CDR2 FQGTGA. For the CDR3, the DNA is TGTGCCAGCAGTCCCCTCGGTTCAGGACTAGGTCAGAATGAGCAGTTCTTC. Its protein product is CASSPLGSGLGQNEQFF. Combining the CDR3 with reference TRBV7-3 and TRBJ2-1 gives the whole variable domain GAGVSQTPSNKVTEKGKYVELRCDPISGHTALYWYRQSLGQGPEFLIYFQGTGAADDSGLPNDRFFAVRPEGSVSTLKIQRTERGDSAVYLCASSPLGSGLGQNEQFFGPGTRLTVL.

The chain combines TRBV5-8 with TRBJ2-5; 7 bases fit TRBD1. J gave up 4 bases and V 0 bases, and 6 bases lay outside the gene matches. Germline assignment: CDR1 SGHTS and CDR2 YDEGEE. The CDR3 sequence is 15 residues long. The CDR3 here is CASSLGTGSGETQYF. Here the CDR3 DNA reads TGTGCCAGCAGCTTGGGGACAGGAAGTGGAGAGACCCAGTACTTC.

The chain is built from TRBV6-5 and TRBJ1-1; D is unclear. V was trimmed by 1 base and J by 4 bases, leaving 7 bases between them. The CDR3 is 13 residues long. The V gene's germline CDR1 is MNHEY and CDR2 SVGAGI. The CDR3 loop is CASSYFGRTEAFF. The CDR3 nucleotides are TGTGCCAGCAGTTACTTTGGGCGCACTGAAGCTTTCTTT.

This chain joins TRBV7-9 and TRBJ1-5; D call uncertain. V dropped 1 base and J dropped 2 bases, with 15 bases sitting between them. CDR3 length: 17 residues. Germline V gene lookup returns CDR1 SEHNR and CDR2 FQNEAQ (reference sequence). CDR3 in amino acids: CASSLGDLVEGNQPQHF. The CDR3 region has the DNA TGTGCCAGCAGCTTAGGAGATTTGGTGGAGGGCAATCAGCCCCAGCATTTT.

V is TRBV7-9 and J is TRBJ2-5; 8 positions agree with TRBD1. Losses at the gene ends were 5 bases for V and 4 bases for J; bases not matched to a gene: 9. Germline CDR1 SEHNR, CDR2 FQNEAQ (reference sequence). The length of the CDR3 is 15 residues. CDR3 region: CASSRRTGMGETQYF. In nucleotides, the CDR3 is TGTGCCAGCAGCCGACGGACAGGGATGGGAGAGACCCAGTACTTC.

The chain has TRBV6-2 or TRBV6-3 and TRBJ1-5; a possible D gene is TRBD1 (6 bases). The CDR3 has 13 residues. With 2 bases removed from V and 7 bases from J, the gap between germline ends came to 9 bases. From germline, CDR1 is MNHEY and CDR2 SVGEGT. This CDR3 is CASSYLGAQPQHF. CDR3 coding DNA: TGTGCCAGCAGTTACCTGGGGGCGCAGCCCCAGCATTTT.

The sample holds one count of this clone. The chain links TRBV5-1 to TRBJ2-1, with D perhaps TRBD1 (6 bases). CDR3 length equals 16 residues. From germline, CDR1 is SGHRS and CDR2 YFSETQ. The ends were cut back, 1 base at V and 6 bases at J, with 17 bases in the middle. CDR3: CASSLSLGVGGNEQFF. The DNA of the CDR3 is TGCGCCAGCAGCTTGAGCTTGGGAGTAGGGGGCAATGAGCAGTTCTTC.

V gene TRBV7-2 combines with J gene TRBJ1-4; D ambiguous. The CDR3 runs 16 residues. Deletions cut 2 bases from V and 0 bases from J, with 10 bases between. Germline V gene sequence: CDR1 SGHTA, CDR2 FQGNSA. CDR3 region: CASSLRVVATNEKLFF. Here the CDR3 DNA reads TGTGCCAGCAGCTTACGGGTAGTCGCAACTAATGAAAAACTGTTTTTT. Full variable domain (rest looked up from reference TRBV7-2 and TRBJ1-4): GAGVSQSPSNKVTEKGKDVELRCDPISGHTALYWYRQSLGQGLEFLIYFQGNSAPDKSGLPSDRFSAERTGGSVSTLTIQRTQQEDSAVYLCASSLRVVATNEKLFFGSGTQLSVL.

The V and J genes are TRBV5-5 and TRBJ1-2, with D possibly TRBD1 on 6 matching bases. The germline gives CDR1 SGHKS, CDR2 YYEKEE (reference sequence). The germline V and J ends were trimmed by 4 bases and 1 base, with 17 bases remaining between them. This CDR3 has 16 residues. This chain's CDR3 is CASSRVRQAFNYGYTF. DNA for the CDR3: TGTGCCAGCAGCAGGGTGAGACAGGCATTTAACTATGGCTACACCTTC.

The chain couples TRBV30 to TRBJ2-5; D might be TRBD1 (5 bases). Deletions cut 1 base from V and 5 bases from J, with 11 bases between. Germline V gene data show CDR1 as GTSNPN and CDR2 as SVGIG (reference sequence). CDR3 size: 13 residues. The CDR3 loop is CAWSAGQVETQYF. The CDR3 coding sequence is TGTGCCTGGAGTGCAGGGCAGGTGGAGACCCAGTACTTC. The entire variable domain, with the rest obtained from reference TRBV30 and TRBJ2-5, is as follows: SQTIHQWPATLVQPVGSPLSLECTVEGTSNPNLYWYRQAAGRGLQLLFYSVGIGQISSEVPQNLSASRPQDRQFILSSKKLLLSDSGFYLCAWSAGQVETQYFGPGTRLLVL.

This chain connects TRBV30 to TRBJ2-1; 11 bases are shared with TRBD2. J lost 5 bases, V lost 4 bases, and 7 bases had no gene match. Germline V CDR1 and CDR2: GTSNPN, SVGIG (reference sequence). This CDR3 contains 15 residues. CDR3 sequence reads: CAWTVRLAGHNEQFF. The CDR3 coding sequence is TGTGCCTGGACCGTACGACTAGCGGGGCACAATGAGCAGTTCTTC. Full variable domain (rest looked up from reference TRBV30 and TRBJ2-1): SQTIHQWPATLVQPVGSPLSLECTVEGTSNPNLYWYRQAAGRGLQLLFYSVGIGQISSEVPQNLSASRPQDRQFILSSKKLLLSDSGFYLCAWTVRLAGHNEQFFGPGTRLTVL.

This clone was seen just once. The chain carries TRBV21-1 and TRBJ2-1; TRBD2 is the table's D call, not checked against the DNA. TRBV21-1 constitutes a pseudogene. The CDR3 has 20 amino acids. CDR3 bases: TGTGCCAGCAGCAAAGGAGCTGGGGAGTCTGTGGATTGCTCCTACAATGAGCAGTTCTTC. This translates into CASSKGAGESVDCSYNEQFF.

The rearrangement uses TRBV2 and TRBJ1-2, with 7 bases identical to TRBD1. The CDR3 is 13 residues long. Germline V CDR1 and CDR2: SNHLY, FYNNEI. Trimming removed 4 bases from V and 7 bases from J; junction bases left unmatched: 6. The CDR3 bases are TGTGCCAGCAGTGGGGACAGCTCGGCTGGCTACACCTTC. Its protein product is CASSGDSSAGYTF.

The rearrangement joins TRBV27 to TRBJ2-7; D is perhaps TRBD1 (5 bases). Trimming cost V 4 bases and J 0 bases, with 13 bases left between them. This CDR3 comprises 15 residues. Germline values: CDR1 MNHEY, CDR2 SMNVEV (reference sequence). The CDR3 nucleotides read TGTGCCAGCAGTTCTAGGAACAGGAACTCCTACGAGCAGTACTTC. This encodes CASSSRNRNSYEQYF.

V gene TRBV7-9 combines with J gene TRBJ1-1, with 11 bases lining up with TRBD1. The V gene's germline CDR1 is SEHNR and CDR2 FQNEAQ (reference sequence). The junction had 4 bases not matched to a gene; V was cut back by 4 bases and J by 9 bases. This CDR3 contains 13 residues. The CDR3 DNA sequence: TGTGCCAGCAGCTCGGACAGGGGGCGGAAAGCTTTCTTT. As protein: CASSSDRGRKAFF.

The chain recombines TRBV19 with TRBJ1-2; possibly TRBD1 for D (6 bases). CDR1 and CDR2 from the germline V gene are LNHDA and SQIVND (reference sequence). V gave up 8 bases and J gave up 7 bases, with 17 bases separating them. The CDR3 sequence is 13 residues long. CDR3 amino acids: CASRQLRGSGYTF. CDR3 DNA: TGTGCCAGTCGCCAATTGAGGGGGTCTGGCTACACCTTC. The full variable domain, in which reference TRBV19 and TRBJ1-2 provide the parts outside the CDR3, is DGGITQSPKYLFRKEGQNVTLSCEQNLNHDAMYWYRQDPGQGLRLIYYSQIVNDFQKGDIAEGYSVSREKKESFPLTVTSAQKNPTAFYLCASRQLRGSGYTFGSGTRLTVV.

The chain combines TRBV28 with TRBJ2-7, with D possibly being TRBD2 (6 bases). CDR1 is MDHEN, CDR2 SYDVKM, per germline. CDR3 length equals 16 residues. With 4 bases removed from V and 2 bases from J, the gap between germline ends came to 18 bases. CDR3 protein: CASSWRETSPTYEQYF. CDR3 DNA: TGTGCCAGCAGTTGGCGGGAAACATCCCCCACCTACGAGCAGTACTTC.

V is TRBV7-2 and J is TRBJ1-2, with D possibly matching TRBD1 (6 bases). The germline gives CDR1 SGHTA, CDR2 FQGNSA. This CDR3 is 14 amino acids long. V was pared by 1 base and J by 4 bases, with 10 bases between. CDR3 region: CASSLGGRGYGYTF. CDR3 nucleotides: TGTGCCAGCAGCTTAGGAGGCAGGGGCTATGGCTACACCTTC. Full variable domain (rest looked up from reference TRBV7-2 and TRBJ1-2): GAGVSQSPSNKVTEKGKDVELRCDPISGHTALYWYRQSLGQGLEFLIYFQGNSAPDKSGLPSDRFSAERTGGSVSTLTIQRTQQEDSAVYLCASSLGGRGYGYTFGSGTRLTVV.

The chain links TRBV28 to TRBJ1-2; D remains unclear. Germline-derived CDR1 and CDR2 are MDHEN and SYDVKM. The CDR3 contains 13 residues. V dropped 2 bases and J dropped 3 bases, with 7 bases sitting between them. The CDR3 is CASSLEHYYGYTF. In DNA, the CDR3 is TGTGCCAGCAGTTTAGAACATTACTATGGCTACACCTTC.